This TCR beta chain was documented in a study of T cell changes during pregnancy in multiple sclerosis. From germline, CDR1 is MRHNA and CDR2 SNTAGT. CDR3 length equals 13 residues. With 3 bases removed from V and 4 bases from J, the gap between germline ends came to 9 bases. Method: immunoSEQ multiplex PCR; TCRdb's copy keeps in-frame clones and lacks some. The sample yields approximately 60,000 clones, 90% to 95% seen once. The sequence came from a female donor with multiple sclerosis, enrolled in a pregnancy study. The material was CD8+ T cells from peripheral blood mononuclear cells, obtained in the third trimester of pregnancy. This chain connects TRBV6-4 to TRBJ1-1; D unresolved. In DNA, the CDR3 is TGTGCCAGCAGTGAGGTTCTCGGCACTGAAGCTTTCTTT. Its translation: CASSEVLGTEAFF.